This is a list of T cell receptor beta chains from one sample in a study of CD4+ T cells in melanoma. Repertoires were generated with immunoSEQ multiplex PCR, while TCRdb's copy carries only in-frame clones and drops some. The sample yields about 8,800 clones, more than 60% seen once. Sequencing was carried out using cells from a culture (not recorded whether cultured in vitro). These TCRs come from a human donor with melanoma. Each CDR3 is given with its conserved first and last residue. A D gene is named only where the DNA matches it firmly. Clone size is not always given. Where it is, it says once, few, many or a class for expanded clones.

j_call d_call v_call clone_size cdr3_nt cdr3_aa
TRBJ2-1 TRBD2 TRBV16 once TGTGCCAGCAGCCAATCTGGGGGGGGCTACAATGAGCAGTTCTTC CASSQSGGGYNEQFF
TRBJ1-2 . TRBV7-8 . TGTGCCAGCAGCTCACAATCGAACTATGGCTACACCTTC CASSSQSNYGYTF
TRBJ1-4 TRBD1 TRBV18 . TGTGCCAGCTCACCAGACAGGGGTGGTGAAAAACTGTTTTTT CASSPDRGGEKLFF
TRBJ2-2 TRBD2 TRBV18 medium-sized TGTGCCAGCTCACCCCCGCGATGGGAGCCGGGACTAGCGGCCATGAACACCGGGGAGCTGTTTTTT CASSPPRWEPGLAAMNTGELFF
TRBJ2-2 . TRBV7-9 . TGTGCCAGCAGCACTGGTGCAGGATTTTTCACCGGGGAGCTGTTTTTT CASSTGAGFFTGELFF
TRBJ1-5 . TRBV6-6 . TGTGCCAGCAGTTACGGGAGGACAAATCAGCCCCAGCATTTT CASSYGRTNQPQHF
TRBJ2-2 . TRBV21-1 . TGTGCCAGCAGCGAATGGACAGTTTCGGAACACGGGGAGCTGTTTTTT CASSEWTVSEHGELFF
TRBJ2-3 . TRBV5-1 . TGCGCCAGCAGCTTAGGAGGGCCCGGAGATACGCAGTATTTT CASSLGGPGDTQYF
TRBJ2-4 . TRBV2 . TGTGCCAGCAGTGATTGGTACTTCTGGGGAGCCAAAAACATTCAGTACTTC CASSDWYFWGAKNIQYF
TRBJ2-1 TRBD2 TRBV7-3 . TGTGCCAGCAGCCCAAGGTCGGCGGGGGGGCTCTCGAATGAGCAGTTCTTC CASSPRSAGGLSNEQFF
TRBJ1-2 . TRBV5-4 . TGTGCCAGCAGCTCGCCTGACTTCTCTCGGGCTGGCTACACCTTC CASSSPDFSRAGYTF
TRBJ1-2 . TRBV10-1 . TGCGCCAGCAGTGAGTCTAGGACAGAGTTTTATGGCTACACCTTC CASSESRTEFYGYTF
TRBJ1-6 . TRBV11-1 . TGTGCCAGCAGCTCACAGGGCTCGAGATCACCCCTCCACTTT CASSSQGSRSPLHF
TRBJ1-2 . TRBV28 . TGTGCCAGCCGGCCGCCGACTAGTAACTATGGCTACACCTTC CASRPPTSNYGYTF
TRBJ1-3 . TRBV5-5 . TGTGCCAGCAGCTTGAGGGGAGGTGGAGGGCTCTTGTTTCGAGGAAACACCATATATTTT CASSLRGGGGLLFRGNTIYF
TRBJ2-2 . TRBV5-5 . TGTGCCAGCAGCTTCGGCCCCGGGGCCGGGGAGCTGTTTTTT CASSFGPGAGELFF
TRBJ1-2 TRBD1 TRBV5-1 . TGCGCCAGCAGCTTCGGGACAGGGGCTGGTTATGGCTACACCTTC CASSFGTGAGYGYTF
TRBJ1-1 . TRBV5-1 . TGCGCCAGCAGCCCCGGATCCATGAACACTGAAGCTTTCTTT CASSPGSMNTEAFF
TRBJ2-7 . TRBV5-1 once TGCGCCAGCAGCTTTTCGGGGGCTTACGGCGAGCAGTACTTC CASSFSGAYGEQYF
TRBJ2-1 TRBD2 TRBV10-2 once TGCGCCAGCAGTGAAACTAGCGGGGGGTCTGAGCAGTTCTTC CASSETSGGSEQFF
TRBJ1-4 . TRBV2 . TGTGCCAGCAGTGATTGGGAAAAACTGTTTTTT CASSDWEKLFF
TRBJ2-7 . TRBV5-1 . TGCGCCACAGTAGACAGCTACGAGCAGTACTTC CATVDSYEQYF
TRBJ2-5 . TRBV6-1 . TGTGCCAGCAGTGAAGCGGGGGGTCGTGGGACCCAGTACTTC CASSEAGGRGTQYF
TRBJ2-2 TRBD2 TRBV5-1 . TGCGCCAGTGCGCCCGTAGCGGGGGGAGACACCGGGGAGCTGTTTTTT CASAPVAGGDTGELFF
TRBJ1-5 . TRBV5-1 . TGCGCCAGCAGACAAGTAGAAGGTCAGCCCCAGCATTTT CASRQVEGQPQHF
TRBJ2-1 TRBD1 TRBV9 . TGTGCCAGCAGCGGCCGGGACAGGGGGAACAATGAGCAGTTCTTC CASSGRDRGNNEQFF
TRBJ2-7 . TRBV3-1/TRBV3-2 . TGTGCCAGCAGCCAAGGACCCGCAGCCTTCTACGAGCAGTACTTC CASSQGPAAFYEQYF
TRBJ1-1 . TRBV6-5 . TGTGCCAGCAGTTCCCGAATTGAACTGAACACTGAAGCTTTCTTT CASSSRIELNTEAFF
TRBJ2-1 . TRBV5-1 . TGCGCCAGCAGCTTGTACGTCGGGGGAGCTTCCAATGAGCAGTTCTTC CASSLYVGGASNEQFF
TRBJ2-3 TRBD1 TRBV18 . TGTGCCAGCTCACCTTCCGACAGGGGAACAGATACGCAGTATTTT CASSPSDRGTDTQYF
TRBJ1-2 . TRBV2 . TGTGCCAGCAGGGGCCAGAAGATTTATGGCTACACCTTC CASRGQKIYGYTF